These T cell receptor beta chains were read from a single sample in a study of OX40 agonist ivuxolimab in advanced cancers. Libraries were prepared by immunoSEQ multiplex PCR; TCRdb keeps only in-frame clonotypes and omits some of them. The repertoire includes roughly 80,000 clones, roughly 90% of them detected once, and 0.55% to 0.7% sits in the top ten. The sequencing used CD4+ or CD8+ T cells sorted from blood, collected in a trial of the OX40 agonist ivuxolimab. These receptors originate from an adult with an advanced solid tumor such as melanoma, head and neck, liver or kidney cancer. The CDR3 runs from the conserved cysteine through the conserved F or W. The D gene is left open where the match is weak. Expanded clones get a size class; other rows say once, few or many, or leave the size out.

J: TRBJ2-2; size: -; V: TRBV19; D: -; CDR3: CASSMGAAANTGELFF; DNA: TGTGCCAGTAGTATGGGGGCGGCAGCGAACACCGGGGAGCTGTTTTTT
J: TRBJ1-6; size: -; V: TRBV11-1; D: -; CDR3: CASSPGGDSPLHF; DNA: TGTGCCAGCAGCCCAGGCGGGGATTCACCCCTCCACTTT
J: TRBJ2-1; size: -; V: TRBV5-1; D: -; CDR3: CASSQGPRNEQFF; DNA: TGCGCCAGCAGCCAGGGCCCGAGGAATGAGCAGTTCTTC
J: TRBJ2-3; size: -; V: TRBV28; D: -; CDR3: CASSPPGVYLTDTQYF; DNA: TGTGCCAGCAGTCCACCAGGGGTTTATTTGACAGATACGCAGTATTTT
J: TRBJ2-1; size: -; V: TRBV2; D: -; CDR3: CASSGGIKDGRNEQFF; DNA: TGTGCCAGCAGTGGGGGGATTAAGGACGGGAGAAATGAGCAGTTCTTC
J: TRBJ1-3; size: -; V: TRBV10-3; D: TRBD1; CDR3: CAISSTGVGNTIYF; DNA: TGTGCCATCAGTTCTACAGGGGTTGGAAACACCATATATTTT
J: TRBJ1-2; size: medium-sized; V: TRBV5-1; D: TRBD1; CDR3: CASSSDPGTGGGNTF; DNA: TGCGCCAGCAGCTCGGATCCCGGGACAGGGGGCGGGAACACCTTC
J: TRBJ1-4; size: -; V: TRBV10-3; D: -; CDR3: CAISVSGANEKLFF; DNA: TGTGCCATCAGTGTGTCTGGGGCCAATGAAAAACTGTTTTTT
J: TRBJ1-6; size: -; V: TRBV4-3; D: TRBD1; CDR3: CASSRDRGLRSPLHF; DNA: TGCGCCAGCAGCCGGGACAGGGGCCTCCGTTCACCCCTCCACTTT
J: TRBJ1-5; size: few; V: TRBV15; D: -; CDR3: CATSGEPNQPQHF; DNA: TGTGCCACCAGCGGAGAGCCTAATCAGCCCCAGCATTTT
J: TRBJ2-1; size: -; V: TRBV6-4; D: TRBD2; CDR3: CASSDPFPIAGGPFNEQFF; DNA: TGTGCCAGCAGTGACCCATTCCCCATCGCGGGAGGGCCTTTCAATGAGCAGTTCTTC
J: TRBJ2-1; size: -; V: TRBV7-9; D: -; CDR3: CASSIREEQFF; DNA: TGTGCCAGCAGCATCAGGGAAGAGCAGTTCTTC
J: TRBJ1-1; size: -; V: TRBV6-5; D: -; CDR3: CASSYRTTEAFF; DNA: TGTGCCAGCAGTTACAGGACCACTGAAGCTTTCTTT
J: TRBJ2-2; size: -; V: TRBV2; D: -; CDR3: CASSNTGELFF; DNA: TGTGCCAGCTCGAACACCGGGGAGCTGTTTTTT
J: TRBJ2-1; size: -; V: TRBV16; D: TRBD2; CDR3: CASSPPGTSGRHKQFF; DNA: TGTGCCAGCAGCCCACCCGGGACTAGCGGGCGTCATAAGCAGTTCTTC
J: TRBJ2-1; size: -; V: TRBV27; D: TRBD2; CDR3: CASSQTSPNEQFF; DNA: TGTGCCAGCAGTCAGACTAGCCCCAATGAGCAGTTCTTC
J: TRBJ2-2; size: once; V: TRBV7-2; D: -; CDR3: CASSSPRWTNTGELFF; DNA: TGTGCCAGCAGCTCACCCCGCTGGACGAACACCGGGGAGCTGTTTTTT
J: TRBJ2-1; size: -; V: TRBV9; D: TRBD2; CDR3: CASSVTSGSSYNEQFF; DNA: TGTGCCAGCAGCGTAACTAGCGGGAGTTCCTACAATGAGCAGTTCTTC
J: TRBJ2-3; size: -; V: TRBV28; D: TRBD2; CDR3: CASTHPVGTSRYTQYF; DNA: TGTGCCAGCACGCACCCGGTGGGGACTAGCAGGTATACGCAGTATTTT
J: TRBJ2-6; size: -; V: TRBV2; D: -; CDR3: CASSGESGANVLTF; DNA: TGTGCCAGCAGTGGAGAGTCTGGGGCCAACGTCCTGACTTTC
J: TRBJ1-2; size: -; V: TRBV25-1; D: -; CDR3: CASSQGAGYTF; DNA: TGTGCCAGCAGTCAGGGAGCTGGCTACACCTTC
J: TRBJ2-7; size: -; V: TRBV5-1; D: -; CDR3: CASSPRGDNSYEQYF; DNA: TGCGCCAGCAGCCCGAGGGGGGACAACTCCTACGAGCAGTACTTC
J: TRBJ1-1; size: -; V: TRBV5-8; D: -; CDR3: CASSLAGGAGATEAFF; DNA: TGTGCCAGCAGCTTGGCCGGGGGGGCCGGTGCCACTGAAGCTTTCTTT
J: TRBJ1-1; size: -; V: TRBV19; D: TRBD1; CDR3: CAQDREALNTEAFF; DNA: TGTGCCCAGGACAGGGAGGCCCTAAACACTGAAGCTTTCTTT
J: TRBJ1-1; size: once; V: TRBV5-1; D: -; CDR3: CASSLQGSNEAFF; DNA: TGCGCCAGCAGCCTTCAGGGGAGTAATGAAGCTTTCTTT
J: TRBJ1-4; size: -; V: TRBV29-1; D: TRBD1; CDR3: CSVEGTATNEKLFF; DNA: TGCAGCGTGGAAGGGACAGCAACTAATGAAAAACTGTTTTTT
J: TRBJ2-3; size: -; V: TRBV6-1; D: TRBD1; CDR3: CASMQGVGDTQYF; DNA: TGTGCCAGCATGCAGGGGGTCGGGGATACGCAGTATTTT
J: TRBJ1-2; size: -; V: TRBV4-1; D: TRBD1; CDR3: CASSQLPGGAYGYTF; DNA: TGCGCCAGCAGCCAACTGCCAGGGGGCGCCTATGGCTACACCTTC
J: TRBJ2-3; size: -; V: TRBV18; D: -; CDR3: CASSPRALGDTQYF; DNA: TGTGCCAGCTCACCACGTGCATTGGGAGATACGCAGTATTTT
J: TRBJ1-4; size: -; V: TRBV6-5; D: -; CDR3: CASSYFRESEKLFF; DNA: TGTGCCAGCAGTTACTTCAGGGAAAGTGAAAAACTGTTTTTT
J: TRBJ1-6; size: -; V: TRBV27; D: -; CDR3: CASSRLVNSPLHF; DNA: TGTGCCAGCAGCCGACTGGTTAACTCACCCCTCCACTTT
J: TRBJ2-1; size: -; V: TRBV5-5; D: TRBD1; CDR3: CASSSGQGNNEQFF; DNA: TGTGCCAGCAGTTCCGGACAGGGTAACAATGAGCAGTTCTTC
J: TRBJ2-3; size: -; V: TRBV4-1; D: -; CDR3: CASSQDSSADTQYF; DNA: TGCGCCAGCAGCCAAGATTCTTCGGCTGATACGCAGTATTTT
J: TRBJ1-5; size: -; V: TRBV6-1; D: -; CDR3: CATGRQNSNQPQHF; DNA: TGTGCCACCGGGAGGCAGAATAGCAATCAGCCCCAGCATTTT
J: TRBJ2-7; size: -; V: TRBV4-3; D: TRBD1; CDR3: CASSLRDRELEQYF; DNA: TGCGCCAGCAGCCTCCGGGACAGGGAATTAGAGCAGTACTTC
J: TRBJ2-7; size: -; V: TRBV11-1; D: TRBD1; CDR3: CASSLEGAPASDEQYF; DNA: TGTGCCAGCAGCTTAGAGGGGGCCCCGGCCTCGGACGAGCAGTACTTC
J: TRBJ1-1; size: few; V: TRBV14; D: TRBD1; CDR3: CASSQYSTGREAFF; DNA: TGTGCCAGCAGCCAGTATTCGACAGGGAGAGAAGCTTTCTTT
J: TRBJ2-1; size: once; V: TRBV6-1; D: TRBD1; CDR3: CASSEAQGVRYNEQFF; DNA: TGTGCCAGCAGTGAAGCGCAGGGGGTCCGGTACAATGAGCAGTTCTTC
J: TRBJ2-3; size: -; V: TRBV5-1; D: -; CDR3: CASSLGLISDTQYF; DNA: TGCGCCAGCAGCTTGGGTCTTATTTCAGATACGCAGTATTTT
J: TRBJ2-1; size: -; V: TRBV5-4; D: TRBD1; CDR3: CASRGQGPGEQFF; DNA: TGTGCCAGCAGGGGACAGGGGCCGGGTGAGCAGTTCTTC
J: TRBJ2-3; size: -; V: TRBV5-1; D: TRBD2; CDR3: CASSTAGGADTQYF; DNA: TGCGCCAGCAGCACAGCGGGAGGGGCAGATACGCAGTATTTT
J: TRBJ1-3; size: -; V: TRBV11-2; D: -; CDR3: CASSRGSSGNTIYF; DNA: TGTGCCAGCAGCAGGGGGTCCTCTGGAAACACCATATATTTT
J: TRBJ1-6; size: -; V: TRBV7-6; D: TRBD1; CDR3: CASSTTGDSPLHF; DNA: TGTGCCAGCAGCACTACAGGGGATTCACCCCTCCACTTT
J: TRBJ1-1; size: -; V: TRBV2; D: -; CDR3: CASSGRVADTEAFF; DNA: TGTGCCAGCAGTGGGAGAGTTGCGGACACTGAAGCTTTCTTT
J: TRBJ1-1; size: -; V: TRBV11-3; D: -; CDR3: CASSLRGGTEAFF; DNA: TGTGCCAGCAGCCTCCGGGGAGGGACTGAAGCTTTCTTT
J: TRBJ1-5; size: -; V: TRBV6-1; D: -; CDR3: CASTTASGNQPQHF; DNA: TGTGCCAGCACAACCGCTAGTGGCAATCAGCCCCAGCATTTT
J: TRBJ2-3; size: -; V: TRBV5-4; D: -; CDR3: CASSLAGRTTDTQYF; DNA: TGTGCCAGCAGCTTGGCGGGAAGGACCACAGATACGCAGTATTTT
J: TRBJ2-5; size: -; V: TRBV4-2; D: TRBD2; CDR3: CASTRLAGGPSETQYF; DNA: TGTGCCAGCACTAGACTAGCGGGAGGGCCGTCAGAGACCCAGTACTTC
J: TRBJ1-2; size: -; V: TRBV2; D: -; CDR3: CASSLNRRGYTF; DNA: TGTGCCAGCAGTTTAAACAGGCGTGGCTACACCTTC
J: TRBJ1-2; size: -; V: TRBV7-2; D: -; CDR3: CASSSQAGSGGYTF; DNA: TGTGCCAGCAGCTCCCAGGCAGGGTCGGGAGGCTACACCTTC
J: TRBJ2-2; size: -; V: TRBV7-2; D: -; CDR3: CASSPTNTGELFF; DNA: TGTGCCAGCAGCCCCACGAACACCGGGGAGCTGTTTTTT
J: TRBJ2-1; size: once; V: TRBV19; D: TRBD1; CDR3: CASSPRTGSYNEQFF; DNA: TGTGCCAGTAGTCCGAGGACAGGGTCCTACAATGAGCAGTTCTTC
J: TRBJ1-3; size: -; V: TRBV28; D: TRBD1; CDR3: CASSWTGGGNTIYF; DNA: TGTGCCAGCAGTTGGACAGGGGGCGGAAACACCATATATTTT
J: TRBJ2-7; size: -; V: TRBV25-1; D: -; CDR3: CASRMAGYYEQYF; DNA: TGTGCCAGCAGGATGGCAGGATACTACGAGCAGTACTTC